The 6 T cell receptor beta chains below come from one sample, sequenced in a study of blood T cell repertoires in COVID-19. Sequenced by immunoSEQ multiplex PCR; TCRdb stores in-frame clones only, minus some. The table lists 150,000 to 200,000 clones, around nine tenths of them singletons. The sequencing sample was made of peripheral blood. These TCRs come from a man in his 70s with acute or convalescent COVID-19.

The chain uses TRBV7-2 and TRBJ2-7, with a possible D match to TRBD1 (6 bases). Germline CDR1 SGHTA, CDR2 FQGNSA. This CDR3 is built from 13 residues. Trimming took off 3 bases at V and 3 bases at J, with 9 bases between the two ends. DNA for the CDR3: TGTGCCAGCAGCTTTCCAGGGGACTACGAGCAGTACTTC. This codes for CASSFPGDYEQYF.

CDR3 amino acids: CASSPTPLAPETQYF. In nucleotides, the CDR3 is TGTGCCAGCAGCCCTACCCCTCTAGCCCCGGAGACCCAGTACTTC. V and J are TRBV9 and TRBJ2-5, with D possibly being TRBD2 (5 bases). Trimming shortened V by 4 bases and J by 5 bases, and 18 bases separated the two germline ends. This CDR3 is built from 15 residues. Germline CDR1 is SGDLS and CDR2 is YYNGEE.

This clone was seen only once. V and J are TRBV25-1 and TRBJ1-2, with D possibly TRBD1 on 6 matching bases. Trimming shortened V by 4 bases and J by 6 bases, and 12 bases separated the two germline ends. This CDR3 region has 13 residues. Germline V gene sequence: CDR1 MGHDK, CDR2 SYGVNS. In nucleotides, the CDR3 is TGTGCCAGCAGTGCCACAGGGCGGGATGGCTACACCTTC. Translated: CASSATGRDGYTF.

This chain uses TRBV7-9 with TRBJ2-3; 12 nucleotides align to TRBD2. Germline loops: CDR1 SEHNR, CDR2 FQNEAQ (reference sequence). Trimming cost V 5 bases and J 8 bases; bases outside gene matches: 11. The CDR3 contains 16 residues. The CDR3 sequence: CASSPTASGRAGTQYF. The CDR3 nucleotides are TGTGCCAGCAGCCCAACGGCTAGCGGGAGGGCCGGTACGCAGTATTTT.

The chain uses TRBV7-3 and TRBJ2-3; maybe TRBD2 (5 bases). The CDR3 spans 14 residues. Trimming left V 5 bases short and J 3 bases short, with 12 bases between. The germline CDR1 and CDR2 sequences are SGHTA and FQGTGA. The CDR3 is CASSLSVSTDTQYF. CDR3 coding DNA: TGTGCCAGCAGCCTTAGCGTTTCGACAGATACGCAGTATTTT.

The CDR3 loop reads CASSFQGYYEQYF. The DNA for the CDR3 is TGCGCCAGCAGCTTTCAGGGATACTACGAGCAGTACTTC. The chain couples TRBV5-1 to TRBJ2-7; D may be TRBD1 (5 bases). The germline V gene encodes CDR1 SGHRS and CDR2 YFSETQ. The V and J ends lost 2 bases and 3 bases respectively, with 9 bases between them. The CDR3 totals 13 residues.